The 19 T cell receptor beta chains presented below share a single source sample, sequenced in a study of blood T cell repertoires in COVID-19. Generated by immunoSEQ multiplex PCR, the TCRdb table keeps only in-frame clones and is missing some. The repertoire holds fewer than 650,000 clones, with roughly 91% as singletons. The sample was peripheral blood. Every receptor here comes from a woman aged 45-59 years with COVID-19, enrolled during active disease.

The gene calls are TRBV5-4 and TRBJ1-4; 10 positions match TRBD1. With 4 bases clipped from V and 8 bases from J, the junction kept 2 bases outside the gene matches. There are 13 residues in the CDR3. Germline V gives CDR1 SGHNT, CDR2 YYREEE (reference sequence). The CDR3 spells CASSADRGEKLFF. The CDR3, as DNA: TGTGCCAGCAGCGCGGACAGGGGGGAAAAACTGTTTTTT.

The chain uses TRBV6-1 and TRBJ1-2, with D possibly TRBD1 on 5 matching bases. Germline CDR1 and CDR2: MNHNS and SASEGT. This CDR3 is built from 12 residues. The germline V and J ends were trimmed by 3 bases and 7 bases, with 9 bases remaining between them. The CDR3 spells CASSDGGGGYTF. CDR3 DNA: TGTGCCAGCAGTGACGGGGGGGGTGGCTACACCTTC.

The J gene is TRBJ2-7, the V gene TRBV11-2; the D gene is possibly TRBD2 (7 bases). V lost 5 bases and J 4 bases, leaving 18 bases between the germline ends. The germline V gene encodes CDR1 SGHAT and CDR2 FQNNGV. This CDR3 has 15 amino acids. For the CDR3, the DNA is TGTGCCAGCAGCCTTGGAAATAGGGGGGGGTACGAGCAGTACTTC. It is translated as CASSLGNRGGYEQYF.

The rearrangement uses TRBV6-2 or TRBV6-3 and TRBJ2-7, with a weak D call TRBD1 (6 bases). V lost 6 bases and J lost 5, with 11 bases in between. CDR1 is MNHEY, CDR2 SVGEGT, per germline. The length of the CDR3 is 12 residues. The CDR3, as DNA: TGTGCCAGCAGCCCCCGGACAGACGAGCAGTACTTC. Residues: CASSPRTDEQYF.

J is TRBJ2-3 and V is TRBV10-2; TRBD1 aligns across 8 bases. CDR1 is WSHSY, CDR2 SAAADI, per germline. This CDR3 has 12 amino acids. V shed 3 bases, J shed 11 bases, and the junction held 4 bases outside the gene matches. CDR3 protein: CASSDWDRRQYF. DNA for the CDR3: TGCGCCAGCAGTGATTGGGACAGGAGGCAGTATTTT.

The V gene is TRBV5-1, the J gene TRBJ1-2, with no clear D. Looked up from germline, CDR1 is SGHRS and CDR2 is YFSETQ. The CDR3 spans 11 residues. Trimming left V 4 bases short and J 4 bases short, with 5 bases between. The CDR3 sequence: CASSGSYGYTF. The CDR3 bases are TGCGCCAGCAGCGGGAGCTATGGCTACACCTTC.

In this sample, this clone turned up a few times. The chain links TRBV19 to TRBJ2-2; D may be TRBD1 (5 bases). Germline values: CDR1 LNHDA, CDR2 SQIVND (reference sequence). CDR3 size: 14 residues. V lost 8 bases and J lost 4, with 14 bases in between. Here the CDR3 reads CASGYTGSTGELFF. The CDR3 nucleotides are TGTGCCAGTGGGTATACAGGTTCCACCGGGGAGCTGTTTTTT.

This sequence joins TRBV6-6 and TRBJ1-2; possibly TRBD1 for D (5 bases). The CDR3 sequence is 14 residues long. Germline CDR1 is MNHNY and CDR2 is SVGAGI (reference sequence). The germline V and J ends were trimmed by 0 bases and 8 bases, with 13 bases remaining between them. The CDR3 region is CASSYSKDTWGYTF. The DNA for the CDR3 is TGTGCCAGCAGTTACTCGAAGGACACTTGGGGCTACACCTTC.

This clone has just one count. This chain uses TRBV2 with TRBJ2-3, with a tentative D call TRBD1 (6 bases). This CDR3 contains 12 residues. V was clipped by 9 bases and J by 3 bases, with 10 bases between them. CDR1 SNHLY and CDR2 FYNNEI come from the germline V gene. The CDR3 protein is CARGTLTDTQYF. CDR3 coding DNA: TGTGCCAGGGGGACATTGACAGATACGCAGTATTTT.

In DNA form, the CDR3 reads TGTGCCAGCAGCCCTCGGGGACTCAGCTCTGGAAACACCATATATTTT. As protein: CASSPRGLSSGNTIYF. This rearrangement joins TRBV3-1 (or the pseudogene TRBV3-2) to TRBJ1-3, with D tentatively TRBD1 (5 bases). Germline V CDR1 and CDR2: LGHDT, YNNKEL (reference sequence). The CDR3 loop spans 16 amino acids. Trimming cost V 4 bases and J 0 bases, with 13 bases left between them.

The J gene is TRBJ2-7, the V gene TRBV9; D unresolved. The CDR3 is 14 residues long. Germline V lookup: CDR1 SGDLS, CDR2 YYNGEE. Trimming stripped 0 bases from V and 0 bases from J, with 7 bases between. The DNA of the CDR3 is TGTGCCAGCAGCGTAGGTAGGAGCTCCTACGAGCAGTACTTC. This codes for CASSVGRSSYEQYF.

The CDR3 is CSVEAQGGGTEAFF. The DNA for the CDR3 is TGCAGCGTTGAAGCGCAGGGTGGCGGCACTGAAGCTTTCTTT. The chain is built from TRBV29-1 and TRBJ1-1; a possible D gene is TRBD1 (5 bases). Per the germline V gene, CDR1 is SQVTM and CDR2 is ANQGSEA. V lost 1 base and J lost 4, with 13 bases in between. The CDR3 runs 14 residues.

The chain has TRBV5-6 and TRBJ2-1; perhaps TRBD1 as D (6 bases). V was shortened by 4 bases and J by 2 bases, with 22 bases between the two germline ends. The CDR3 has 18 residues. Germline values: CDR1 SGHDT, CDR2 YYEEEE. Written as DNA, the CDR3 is TGTGCCAGCAGCCCGGACTTAGGGGGTTCCCAAGCCTACAATGAGCAGTTCTTC. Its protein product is CASSPDLGGSQAYNEQFF.

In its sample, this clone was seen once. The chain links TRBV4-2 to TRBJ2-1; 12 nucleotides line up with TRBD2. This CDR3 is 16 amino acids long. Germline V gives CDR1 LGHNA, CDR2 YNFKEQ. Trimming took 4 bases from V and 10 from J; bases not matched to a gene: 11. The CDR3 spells CASSPDGTSGLREQFF. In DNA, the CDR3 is TGTGCCAGCAGCCCCGACGGGACTAGCGGGTTGAGGGAGCAGTTCTTC.

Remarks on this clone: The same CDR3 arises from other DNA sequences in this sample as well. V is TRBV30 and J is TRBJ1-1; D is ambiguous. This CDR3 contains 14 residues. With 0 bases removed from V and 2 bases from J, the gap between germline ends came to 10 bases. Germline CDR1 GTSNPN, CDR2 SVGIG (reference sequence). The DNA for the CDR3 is TGTGCCTGGAGTGTGTCACGGGGAAACACTGAAGCTTTCTTT. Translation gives CAWSVSRGNTEAFF.

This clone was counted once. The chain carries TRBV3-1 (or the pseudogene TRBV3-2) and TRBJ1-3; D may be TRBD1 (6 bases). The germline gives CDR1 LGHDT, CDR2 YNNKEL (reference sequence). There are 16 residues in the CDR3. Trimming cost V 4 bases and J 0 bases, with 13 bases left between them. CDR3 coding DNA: TGTGCCAGCAGCCTGACCGGACAGAACTCTGGAAACACCATATATTTT. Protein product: CASSLTGQNSGNTIYF.

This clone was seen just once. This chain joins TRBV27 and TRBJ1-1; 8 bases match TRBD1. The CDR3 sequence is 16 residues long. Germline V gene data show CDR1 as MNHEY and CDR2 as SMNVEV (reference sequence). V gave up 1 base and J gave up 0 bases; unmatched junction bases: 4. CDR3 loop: CASSLFPTGVNTEAFF. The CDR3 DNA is TGTGCCAGCAGTTTATTCCCGACAGGGGTGAACACTGAAGCTTTCTTT.

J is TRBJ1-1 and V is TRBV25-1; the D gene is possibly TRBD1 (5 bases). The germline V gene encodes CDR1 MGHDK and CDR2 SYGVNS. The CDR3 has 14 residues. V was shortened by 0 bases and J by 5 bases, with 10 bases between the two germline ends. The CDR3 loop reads CASSEYRGETEAFF. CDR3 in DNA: TGTGCCAGCAGTGAATATCGGGGGGAGACTGAAGCTTTCTTT.

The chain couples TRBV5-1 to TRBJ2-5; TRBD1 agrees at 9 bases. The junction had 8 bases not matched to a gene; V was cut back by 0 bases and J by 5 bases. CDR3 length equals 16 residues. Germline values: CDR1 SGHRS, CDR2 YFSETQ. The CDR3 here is CASSLEPGQGWETQYF. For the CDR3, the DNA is TGCGCCAGCAGCTTGGAGCCGGGACAGGGCTGGGAGACCCAGTACTTC.